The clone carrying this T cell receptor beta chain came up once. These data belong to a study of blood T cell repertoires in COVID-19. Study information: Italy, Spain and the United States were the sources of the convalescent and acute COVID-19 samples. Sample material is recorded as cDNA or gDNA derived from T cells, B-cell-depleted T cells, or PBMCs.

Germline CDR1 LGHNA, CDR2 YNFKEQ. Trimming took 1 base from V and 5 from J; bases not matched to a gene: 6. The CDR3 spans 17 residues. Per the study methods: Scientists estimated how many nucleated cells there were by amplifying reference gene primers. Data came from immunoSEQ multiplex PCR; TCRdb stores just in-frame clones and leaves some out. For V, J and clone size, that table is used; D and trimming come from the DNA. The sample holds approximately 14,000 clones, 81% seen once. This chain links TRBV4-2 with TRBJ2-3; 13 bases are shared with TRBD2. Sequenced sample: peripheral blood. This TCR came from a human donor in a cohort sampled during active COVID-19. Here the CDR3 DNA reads TGTGCCAGCAGCCAAGTTGGACTAGCGGGAGCAGGAGATACGCAGTATTTT. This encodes CASSQVGLAGAGDTQYF.